Reported below is one T cell receptor beta chain. Other nucleotide sequences in the sample specify the same CDR3. Donation came from healthy HIV-negative adults that had no recent acute infections or vaccinations. Assay: immunoSEQ multiplex PCR; the TCRdb copy retains only in-frame clones and omits some. The table records 550,000 to 850,000 clones, 72% of them present only once. This entry comes from a study of shared clonotypes between healthy human individuals. Study in general: Donors, aged 18 to 49, were two women and a few men.

The source is a woman between 25 and 40 years old in good health. The source material was memory CD4+ T cells sorted from blood. The subset here: CD45RA-negative fraction.

The CDR3 here is CASSLLTDTQYF. CDR3 coding DNA: TGTGCCAGCAGTTTACTGACAGATACGCAGTATTTT. V gene TRBV28 combines with J gene TRBJ2-3, with no clear D. Trimming stripped 2 bases from V and 3 bases from J, with 3 bases between. From germline, CDR1 is MDHEN and CDR2 SYDVKM. The CDR3 has 12 amino acids.